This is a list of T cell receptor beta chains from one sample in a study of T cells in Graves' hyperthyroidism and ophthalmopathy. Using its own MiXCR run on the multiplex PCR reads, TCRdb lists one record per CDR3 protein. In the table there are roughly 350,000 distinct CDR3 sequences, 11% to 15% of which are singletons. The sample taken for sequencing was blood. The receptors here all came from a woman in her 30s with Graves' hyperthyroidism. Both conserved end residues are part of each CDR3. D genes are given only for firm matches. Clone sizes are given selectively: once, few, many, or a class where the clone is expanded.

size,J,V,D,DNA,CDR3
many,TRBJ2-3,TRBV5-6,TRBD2,TGTGCCACTTCTCACGGTAGCGGGATGGATACGCAGTATTTT,CATSHGSGMDTQYF
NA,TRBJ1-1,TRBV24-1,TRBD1,TGTGCCACCAGTGACCCCACAGGGGGGGCTGAAGCTTTCTTT,CATSDPTGGAEAFF
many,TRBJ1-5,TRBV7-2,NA,TGTGCCAGCAGCTTAGGATGGGGGAGCAATCAGCCCCAGCATTTT,CASSLGWGSNQPQHF
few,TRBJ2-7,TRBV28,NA,TGTGCCAGCAGTTTATTCCCATCAGAGCAGTACTTC,CASSLFPSEQYF
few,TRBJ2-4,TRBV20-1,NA,TGCAGTGCTAGAGATTTGCTGCTAGCCAAAAACATTCAGTACTTC,CSARDLLLAKNIQYF
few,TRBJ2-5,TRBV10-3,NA,TGTGCCATCAGTGAGTCGATTAGGGCTAGCGTACGCCAAGAGACCCAGTACTTC,CAISESIRASVRQETQYF
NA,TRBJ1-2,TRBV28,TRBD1,TGTGCCAGCAGACTCACCCCGGGACAGGGCGGCGGCTACACCTTC,CASRLTPGQGGGYTF
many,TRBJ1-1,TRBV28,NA,TGTGCCAGCAGCCCCCCAGGGAACACTGAAGCTTTCTTT,CASSPPGNTEAFF
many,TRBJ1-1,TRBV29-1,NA,TGCAGCGTGGACCGGGGGGGGTTGGGCACTGAAGCTTTCTTT,CSVDRGGLGTEAFF
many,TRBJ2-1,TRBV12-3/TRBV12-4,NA,TGTGCCAGCAGCCCGGGTGGAATCAATGAGCAGTTCTTC,CASSPGGINEQFF
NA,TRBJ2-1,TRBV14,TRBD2,TGTGCCAGCAGCCAAGAAAACTTAGGGCGGGAGGGCCGGAATGAGCAGTTCTTC,CASSQENLGREGRNEQFF
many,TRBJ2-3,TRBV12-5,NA,TGTGCTAGTGAAGCCGGGGATACCAGCCCGCAGTATTTT,CASEAGDTSPQYF
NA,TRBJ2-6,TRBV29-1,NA,TGCAGCGTCCCCGGGTCCCGCGGGGCCAACGTCCTGACTTTC,CSVPGSRGANVLTF
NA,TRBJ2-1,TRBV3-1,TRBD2,TGTGCCAGCAGCCAAACAGTACCCCACCGGGACTACAGCAATGAGCAGTTCTTC,CASSQTVPHRDYSNEQFF
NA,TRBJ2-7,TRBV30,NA,TGTGCCTGGAGTGTAAGTGGGGTCGAGCAGTACTTC,CAWSVSGVEQYF
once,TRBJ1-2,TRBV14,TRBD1,TGTGCCAGCAGCTACAGGGGATCGCGCGGCTACACCTTC,CASSYRGSRGYTF
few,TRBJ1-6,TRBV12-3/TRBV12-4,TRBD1,TGTGCCAGCAGTCGAAGCCAGGGGGGATTATTCAATTCACCCCTCCACTTT,CASSRSQGGLFNSPLHF
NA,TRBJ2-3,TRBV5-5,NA,TGTGCCAGCAGCCTCAGGGCCGGGTTGGGGAGCACAGATACGCAGTATTTT,CASSLRAGLGSTDTQYF
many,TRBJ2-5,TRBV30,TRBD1,TGTGCCTGGAGGGACAGGGTTGGCGAGACCCAGTACTTC,CAWRDRVGETQYF
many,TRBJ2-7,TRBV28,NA,TGTGCCAGCAGCCTTTGGGCTTACGAGCAGTACTTC,CASSLWAYEQYF
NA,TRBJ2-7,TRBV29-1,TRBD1,TGCAGCGTCGAGACAGGGGAAGACTACGAGCAGTACTTC,CSVETGEDYEQYF
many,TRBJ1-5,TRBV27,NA,TGTGCCAGCAGTTTAACCGGACCTCAGCCCCAGCATTTT,CASSLTGPQPQHF
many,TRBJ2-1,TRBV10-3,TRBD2,TGTGCCATCAGTAGCGGGAGCTCCTACAATGAGCAGTTCTTC,CAISSGSSYNEQFF
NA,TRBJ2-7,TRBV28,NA,TGTGCCAGCAGTTTCCCAGGGGCCAGCTCCTACGAGCGGTACTTC,CASSFPGASSYERYF